One sample yielded the 31 T cell receptor beta chains listed below, sequenced in a study of shared clonotypes between healthy human individuals (dated by TCRdb to the early 2020s). The library relied on the immunoSEQ multiplex PCR assay. Drawn from immuneACCESS, this table holds only the in-frame rearrangements with V and J called that TCRdb kept. Clones are partly lost; checked studies trace under half to an unresolved V gene and leave the rest unexplained. The sample table lists 2 million to 2.5 million clones, 90% to 96% of them with a count of one. The biggest ten clones account for 0.1% to 0.15% of the sample. Sequencing used naive CD4+ T cells sorted from blood. Read against the paper, the sample's cell subset or site label means: CD45RA+ positively selected. The receptors stem from a man younger than 35 in good health.

The V gene is TRBV6-1, the J gene TRBJ2-7; D is unclear. The ends were cut back, 0 bases at V and 6 bases at J, with 6 bases in the middle. The CDR3 totals 12 residues. Looked up from germline, CDR1 is MNHNS and CDR2 is SASEGT. In DNA, the CDR3 is TGTGCCAGCAGTGAAGCGAACCGCGAGCAGTACTTC. Translated: CASSEANREQYF.

CDR3 loop: CASSTGQAGEQYF. The DNA for the CDR3 is TGTGCCAGCAGCACAGGACAGGCTGGCGAGCAGTACTTC. The chain recombines TRBV5-4 with TRBJ2-7; 7 nucleotides line up with TRBD1. The germline V gene encodes CDR1 SGHNT and CDR2 YYREEE (reference sequence). The CDR3 is 13 residues long. The J segment lost 6 bases and the V segment lost 4 bases, leaving 7 bases of the junction unmatched.

Concerning this clone: This sample also contains other DNA sequences that code for the same CDR3. The V call is TRBV9, the J call TRBJ2-3, with TRBD2 as a possible D gene (5 bases). V gave up 0 bases and J gave up 0 bases, with 8 bases separating them. The CDR3 sequence is 15 residues long. Germline lookup yields CDR1 SGDLS and CDR2 YYNGEE. In nucleotides, the CDR3 is TGTGCCAGCAGCGTAGGTGGGAGTAGCACAGATACGCAGTATTTT. Translation gives CASSVGGSSTDTQYF. Based on the CDR3 plus reference TRBV9 and TRBJ2-3, the full variable domain is DSGVTQTPKHLITATGQRVTLRCSPRSGDLSVYWYQQSLDQGLQFLIQYYNGEERAKGNILERFSAQQFPDLHSELNLSSLELGDSALYFCASSVGGSSTDTQYFGPGTRLTVL.

The chain recombines TRBV10-3 with TRBJ1-5, with a weak D call TRBD1 (5 bases). Germline CDR1 reads ENHRY; CDR2 reads SYGVKD. CDR3 length: 15 residues. Trimming took 0 bases from V and 3 from J, leaving 9 bases between them. The CDR3 loop reads CAISESLGTNQPQHF. The CDR3 nucleotides read TGTGCCATCAGTGAGTCCCTGGGGACCAATCAGCCCCAGCATTTT.

The CDR3 protein is CASSISGSSPGELFF. CDR3 DNA sequence: TGTGCCAGTAGTATCAGCGGGAGCTCCCCCGGGGAGCTGTTTTTT. This chain joins TRBV19 and TRBJ2-2; TRBD2 agrees at 8 bases. The V segment lost 3 bases and the J segment 6 bases; nucleotides outside the gene matches: 6. The CDR3 length is 15 residues. CDR1 and CDR2 from the germline V gene are LNHDA and SQIVND (reference sequence).

The J gene is TRBJ2-1, the V gene TRBV4-3; 12 bases are shared with TRBD1. This CDR3 contains 19 residues. From germline, CDR1 is LGHNA and CDR2 YSLEER. V shed 0 bases, J shed 7 bases, and the junction held 13 bases outside the gene matches. The CDR3 reads CASSQDLWSGTGGRNEQFF. The CDR3, as DNA: TGCGCCAGCAGCCAAGATCTCTGGTCCGGGACAGGGGGCAGGAATGAGCAGTTCTTC.

The chain combines TRBV7-9 with TRBJ2-7, with D tentatively TRBD1 or TRBD2 (5 bases each). The V end lost 0 bases, the J end lost 2 bases, and 14 bases lay between the germline ends. Per germline, CDR1 SEHNR and CDR2 FQNEAQ (reference sequence). There are 16 residues in the CDR3. CDR3 region: CASSLATRGLPYEQYF. The DNA of the CDR3 is TGTGCCAGCAGCTTAGCGACGAGGGGCTTACCCTACGAGCAGTACTTC.

CDR3 bases: TGTGCCAGCAGTCCCGCCGTGGGGACGACTAGCTACGAGCAGTACTTC. Its protein is CASSPAVGTTSYEQYF. The chain employs TRBV27 and TRBJ2-7; possible D gene TRBD2, 6 bases. Looked up from germline, CDR1 is MNHEY and CDR2 is SMNVEV (reference sequence). The CDR3 consists of 16 residues. Trimming cost V 5 bases and J 3 bases, with 20 bases left between them.

The chain recombines TRBV11-2 with TRBJ2-2; TRBD2 might be the D (6 bases). CDR3 length equals 13 residues. V shed 3 bases and J shed 6 bases, with 8 bases lying between them. Germline-derived CDR1 and CDR2 are SGHAT and FQNNGV. The CDR3 region has the DNA TGTGCCAGCAGCTTCGGGGGTCCCGGGGAGCTGTTTTTT. It yields the protein CASSFGGPGELFF.

The V gene is TRBV28, the J gene TRBJ2-2, with D hard to call. Trimming pared 5 bases from V and 5 bases from J, leaving 6 bases between. Germline CDR1 MDHEN, CDR2 SYDVKM. The CDR3 sequence is 12 residues long. CDR3 protein: CASSQQTGELFF. As DNA, the CDR3 is TGTGCCAGCAGTCAACAGACCGGGGAGCTGTTTTTT. Drawing the rest from reference TRBV28 and TRBJ2-2, the complete variable domain is DVKVTQSSRYLVKRTGEKVFLECVQDMDHENMFWYRQDPGLGLRLIYFSYDVKMKEKGDIPEGYSVSREKKERFSLILESASTNQTSMYLCASSQQTGELFFGEGSRLTVL.

The rearrangement links TRBV30 to TRBJ2-3; 16 bases align to TRBD2. The CDR3 extends over 18 amino acids. Trimming at V came to 3 bases and at J to 8 bases, leaving 14 bases not matched to a gene. Germline V gene sequence: CDR1 GTSNPN, CDR2 SVGIG (reference sequence). The CDR3 nucleotides are TGTGCCTGGAGCGCTAAGCTCGGGACTAGCGGGAGGGCAGGTACGCAGTATTTT. The encoded protein is CAWSAKLGTSGRAGTQYF.

This clone was counted once. The DNA of the CDR3 is TGTGCCTGTCATGGGAGCGGACCAGGAGGCGGGGAGCTGTTTTTT. The encoded protein is CACHGSGPGGGELFF. V usage is TRBV30 and J usage is TRBJ2-2, with a possible D match to TRBD2 (5 bases). Trimming left V 6 bases short and J 7 bases short, with 21 bases between. Germline values: CDR1 GTSNPN, CDR2 SVGIG (reference sequence). This CDR3 is 15 amino acids long.

The chain is built from TRBV7-2 and TRBJ2-7; D tentatively fits TRBD1 or TRBD2 (5 bases each). The V gene lost 7 bases and the J gene lost 2 bases, with 18 bases spanning the gap. The CDR3 contains 15 residues. In germline, CDR1 is SGHTA, CDR2 FQGNSA. The CDR3 nucleotides read TGTGCCAGCACCCATCAAGGGGAGCCCCCCTACGAGCAGTACTTC. It codes for CASTHQGEPPYEQYF.

This clone is a singleton in its sample. Other DNA sequences of this sample code for an identical CDR3. This chain joins TRBV6-6 and TRBJ1-1; maybe TRBD1 (6 bases). Germline CDR1 reads MNHNY; CDR2 reads SVGAGI (reference sequence). Trimming took 2 bases from V and 5 from J, leaving 9 bases between them. This CDR3 is built from 13 residues. The CDR3 coding sequence is TGTGCCAGCAGTTACCCACAGGGTACTGAAGCTTTCTTT. Its translation: CASSYPQGTEAFF.

The chain employs TRBV7-2 and TRBJ1-6, with a possible D match to TRBD1 (6 bases). The CDR3 is 14 amino acids. From germline, CDR1 is SGHTA and CDR2 FQGNSA. The V end lost 3 bases, the J end lost 9 bases, and 12 bases lay between the germline ends. This chain's CDR3 is CASSLGTLGSPLHF. CDR3 in DNA: TGTGCCAGCAGCTTGGGGACATTGGGTTCACCCCTCCACTTT.

Turning to this clone: Other DNA sequences within the sample encode an identical CDR3. V is TRBV5-1 and J is TRBJ1-3, with unresolved D. Germline V gene sequence: CDR1 SGHRS, CDR2 YFSETQ. Trimming removed 0 bases from V and 0 bases from J, with 7 bases in between. The CDR3 extends over 15 amino acids. The CDR3 bases are TGCGCCAGCAGCTTGGGGGGTTTCTCTGGAAACACCATATATTTT. It is translated as CASSLGGFSGNTIYF.

The J gene is TRBJ1-2, the V gene TRBV5-4, with TRBD1 matching over 8 bases. Unmatched junction bases numbered 6, after V lost 4 bases and J lost 4 bases. This CDR3 contains 14 residues. Germline CDR1 SGHNT, CDR2 YYREEE (reference sequence). The CDR3 is CASSTRQGSYGYTF. The CDR3 DNA sequence: TGTGCCAGCAGCACAAGACAGGGGAGCTATGGCTACACCTTC.

About this clone: Other DNA sequences in this specimen translate into the identical CDR3. The chain uses TRBV7-9 and TRBJ1-2, with D perhaps TRBD1 (5 bases). Trimming pared 0 bases from V and 1 base from J, leaving 9 bases between. The CDR3 consists of 15 residues. Germline lookup yields CDR1 SEHNR and CDR2 FQNEAQ (reference sequence). The CDR3 nucleotides read TGTGCCAGCAGCTTAGCGGGACGGCTTAACTATGGCTACACCTTC. It specifies CASSLAGRLNYGYTF.

Of note for this clone: One junction end does not reproduce the germline sequence, and a read error may be involved. The chain is built from TRBV11-1 and TRBJ2-2; unclear D gene. The CDR3 runs to 16 residues. CDR1 is SGHAT, CDR2 FQDESV, per germline (reference sequence). The CDR3 DNA reads as TGTGCCAGCAGCTTTTGGGGTGGTGGGAACGCCGGGGAGCTGTTTTTT. It translates to CASSFWGGGNAGELFF.

On this clone: Other nucleotide sequences in the sample specify the same CDR3. The gene calls are TRBV18 and TRBJ2-7, with a weak D call TRBD1 (6 bases). Trimming took off 2 bases at V and 0 bases at J, with 8 bases between the two ends. Germline CDR1 and CDR2: KGHSH and LQKENI. The CDR3 loop spans 14 amino acids. The CDR3 is CASSPGRGSYEQYF. The CDR3 bases are TGTGCCAGCTCACCAGGCAGGGGCTCCTACGAGCAGTACTTC. The full variable domain, completed using reference TRBV18 and TRBJ2-7, is NAGVMQNPRHLVRRRGQEARLRCSPMKGHSHVYWYRQLPEEGLKFMVYLQKENIIDESGMPKERFSAEFPKEGPSILRIQQVVRGDSAAYFCASSPGRGSYEQYFGPGTRLTVT.

For this clone: The junction shows a germline mismatch at one end, possibly a read error. The chain employs TRBV19 and TRBJ2-1, with 8 bases matching TRBD1. CDR1 is LNHDA, CDR2 SQIVND, per germline (reference sequence). The CDR3 sequence is 15 residues long. Here the CDR3 reads CASSIQGSGGAELFF. CDR3 in DNA: TGTGCCAGTAGTATTCAGGGGTCAGGGGGCGCTGAGCTGTTCTTC.

This chain uses TRBV6-1 with TRBJ1-6; D remains ambiguous. The CDR3 has 15 amino acids. The V gene's germline CDR1 is MNHNS and CDR2 SASEGT. V was shortened by 3 bases and J by 0 bases, with 6 bases between the two germline ends. This CDR3 is CASSDMSSYNSPLHF. The CDR3 DNA reads TGTGCCAGCAGTGATATGAGCTCCTATAATTCACCCCTCCACTTT.

V and J are TRBV4-1 and TRBJ1-4; a weak D match, TRBD1 (6 bases). The length of the CDR3 is 14 residues. Germline CDR1 MGHRA, CDR2 YSYEKL. With 2 bases removed from V and 3 bases from J, the gap between germline ends came to 7 bases. CDR3 residues: CASSQQGSNEKLFF. Written as DNA, the CDR3 is TGCGCCAGCAGCCAACAGGGGTCTAATGAAAAACTGTTTTTT.

The chain employs TRBV6-1 and TRBJ1-1; D call uncertain. The CDR3 has 13 amino acids. Germline assignment: CDR1 MNHNS and CDR2 SASEGT. V gave up 4 bases and J gave up 6 bases, with 12 bases separating them. The CDR3 reads CASSANSVSEAFF. DNA of the CDR3: TGTGCCAGCAGTGCAAATTCCGTCTCTGAAGCTTTCTTT.

The chain has TRBV10-3 and TRBJ2-1, with 7 bases that match TRBD2. This CDR3 has 12 residues. CDR1 and CDR2 (germline): ENHRY, SYGVKD. The trim removed 6 bases at V and 9 bases at J, leaving 5 bases unmatched. The CDR3 protein is CAISLTSSEQFF. The CDR3 DNA is TGTGCCATCAGCTTGACTAGCAGTGAGCAGTTCTTC.

The chain is built from TRBV7-8 and TRBJ2-7; 7 nucleotides line up with TRBD1. The CDR3 totals 14 residues. V was pared by 4 bases and J by 2 bases, with 5 bases of the junction left unmatched. CDR1 SGHVS and CDR2 FQNEAQ come from the germline V gene. As DNA, the CDR3 is TGTGCCAGCAGCTCCGGGACAGCAACCTACGAGCAGTACTTC. It yields the protein CASSSGTATYEQYF.

In the case of this clone: The sample carries other DNA sequences with the same CDR3. Written as DNA, the CDR3 is TGTGCCAGCAGCTTAGAAAAGGGGCCCTACGAGCAGTACTTC. Residues: CASSLEKGPYEQYF. This rearrangement joins TRBV7-2 to TRBJ2-7, with D perhaps matching TRBD1 (5 bases). The CDR3 covers 14 residues. Deletions cut 1 base from V and 2 bases from J, with 9 bases between. Germline CDR1 and CDR2: SGHTA and FQGNSA.

The J gene is TRBJ2-3, the V gene TRBV6-1, with a tentative D call TRBD2 (6 bases). Trimming removed 6 bases at V and 5 bases at J, with 15 bases between. Germline V gives CDR1 MNHNS, CDR2 SASEGT. The CDR3 is 14 amino acids. CDR3 sequence reads: CASRPRELRDTQYF. As DNA, the CDR3 is TGTGCCAGCAGGCCCCGGGAGTTAAGAGATACGCAGTATTTT.

The V and J genes are TRBV5-1 and TRBJ2-2, with 9 bases fitting TRBD1. CDR3 length equals 18 residues. Germline assignment: CDR1 SGHRS and CDR2 YFSETQ. Trimming removed 1 base from V and 2 bases from J; junction bases left unmatched: 9. The CDR3: CASSLKTGGIGNTGELFF. The CDR3 DNA sequence: TGCGCCAGCAGCTTGAAGACAGGGGGGATCGGTAACACCGGGGAGCTGTTTTTT.

The gene calls are TRBV10-3 and TRBJ2-1; 8 bases are a match to TRBD2. CDR1 ENHRY and CDR2 SYGVKD come from the germline V gene. With 8 bases clipped from V and 0 bases from J, the junction kept 3 bases outside the gene matches. The CDR3 length is 14 residues. In DNA, the CDR3 is TGTGCCATCGCCAGCGGGAGCTCCTACAATGAGCAGTTCTTC. Residues: CAIASGSSYNEQFF.

The chain carries TRBV5-5 and TRBJ1-3; 9 bases map to TRBD1. Germline assignment: CDR1 SGHKS and CDR2 YYEKEE (reference sequence). The CDR3 totals 17 residues. V shed 3 bases and J 2 bases; nucleotides not matched to a gene: 9. The DNA of the CDR3 is TGTGCCAGCAGCTCCCGCCGGGACAGGGCCCCTGGAAACACCATATATTTT. Residues: CASSSRRDRAPGNTIYF.